One and the same sample provided the 26 T cell receptor beta chains below, sequenced in a study of blood T cell repertoires in COVID-19. Libraries were prepared by immunoSEQ multiplex PCR; TCRdb keeps only in-frame clonotypes and omits some of them. The data hold 150,000 or so clones, with 80% observed a single time. Sequencing was performed on peripheral blood. The source of these receptors is a man aged 60 to 69 with acute or convalescent COVID-19.

V gene TRBV5-5 combines with J gene TRBJ1-1; TRBD1 agrees at 7 bases. V gave up 5 bases and J gave up 0 bases; unmatched junction bases: 4. There are 14 residues in the CDR3. Per germline, CDR1 SGHKS and CDR2 YYEKEE (reference sequence). The CDR3, as DNA: TGTGCCAGCAGGTCAGGACAGGTGAACACTGAAGCTTTCTTT. Its protein is CASRSGQVNTEAFF. Complete variable domain (other parts from reference TRBV5-5 and TRBJ1-1): DAGVTQSPTHLIKTRGQQVTLRCSPISGHKSVSWYQQVLGQGPQFIFQYYEKEERGRGNFPDRFSARQFPNYSSELNVNALLLGDSALYLCASRSGQVNTEAFFGQGTRLTVV.

The chain links TRBV19 to TRBJ1-2; perhaps TRBD1 as D (5 bases). The ends were cut back, 2 bases at V and 2 bases at J, with 9 bases in the middle. CDR3 length equals 14 residues. In germline, CDR1 is LNHDA, CDR2 SQIVND (reference sequence). In DNA, the CDR3 is TGTGCCAGTAGTATACTGGAGGGGAACTATGGCTACACCTTC. Amino acids: CASSILEGNYGYTF.

This chain uses TRBV28 with TRBJ1-4; D remains unclear. There are 14 residues in the CDR3. Trimming cost V 2 bases and J 6 bases, with 10 bases left between them. The germline CDR1 and CDR2 sequences are MDHEN and SYDVKM. The CDR3 loop reads CASSLSQEHEKLFF. CDR3 nucleotide sequence: TGTGCCAGCAGTTTAAGCCAGGAACATGAAAAACTGTTTTTT.

The rearrangement uses TRBV12-3 or TRBV12-4 and TRBJ2-5, with 7 nucleotides matching TRBD2. The CDR3 extends over 13 amino acids. With V trimmed by 4 bases and J by 5 bases, 4 bases remained unmatched. The CDR3 coding sequence is TGTGCCAGCAGTTCGGGGGGAACGGAGACCCAGTACTTC. Translation: CASSSGGTETQYF.

The chain combines TRBV15 with TRBJ2-2, with TRBD2 as a possible D gene (6 bases). Per the germline V gene, CDR1 is LNHNV and CDR2 is YYDKDF (reference sequence). The CDR3 is 15 residues long. V gave up 0 bases and J gave up 6 bases, with 11 bases separating them. As DNA, the CDR3 is TGTGCCACCAGCAGAGATCACCCGGGGGCCGGGGAGCTGTTTTTT. As protein: CATSRDHPGAGELFF. Using reference TRBV15 and TRBJ2-2 for the parts outside the CDR3, the full variable domain is DAMVIQNPRYQVTQFGKPVTLSCSQTLNHNVMYWYQQKSSQAPKLLFHYYDKDFNNEADTPDNFQSRRPNTSFCFLDIRSPGLGDTAMYLCATSRDHPGAGELFFGEGSRLTVL.

This rearrangement joins TRBV7-2 to TRBJ1-1; maybe TRBD1 (5 bases). Trimming cost V 6 bases and J 4 bases, with 18 bases left between them. Germline lookup yields CDR1 SGHTA and CDR2 FQGNSA. The CDR3 covers 15 residues. CDR3 coding DNA: TGTGCCAGCAGAAGCAGGGCCCCAAAGGGCACTGAAGCTTTCTTT. Encoded protein: CASRSRAPKGTEAFF.

The chain joins TRBV24-1 to TRBJ2-5; TRBD2 agrees at 7 bases. Per the germline V gene, CDR1 is KGHDR and CDR2 is SFDVKD. There are 15 residues in the CDR3. V shed 3 bases and J 5 bases; nucleotides not matched to a gene: 8. The CDR3 nucleotides are TGTGCCACCAGTGATCCTCGCCAGGGAGGGGAGACCCAGTACTTC. This translates into CATSDPRQGGETQYF.

Note on this clone: This sample also contains other DNA sequences that code for the same CDR3. V and J are TRBV7-3 and TRBJ2-3; 10 nucleotides agree with TRBD2. Germline V gives CDR1 SGHTA, CDR2 FQGTGA. Germline trimming cut 1 base from V and 5 bases from J; bases unmatched to any gene: 12. The CDR3 has 18 amino acids. Written as DNA, the CDR3 is TGTGCCAGCAGCTTAAAACGCCGACTAGCGGGCCCCGGAGATACGCAGTATTTT. Its translation is CASSLKRRLAGPGDTQYF.

The rearrangement links TRBV7-7 to TRBJ2-2; no reliable D call. Germline values: CDR1 SSHAT, CDR2 FNYEAQ (reference sequence). V gave up 5 bases and J gave up 6 bases, with 7 bases separating them. The CDR3 totals 12 residues. The CDR3 reads CASSVSAGELFF. CDR3 DNA sequence: TGTGCCAGCAGCGTCAGTGCCGGGGAGCTGTTTTTT.

CDR3 DNA: TGTGCCAGCAGCTTAAAACTAACCCCCTCCGAGCAGTACTTC. It encodes CASSLKLTPSEQYF. This sequence joins TRBV13 and TRBJ2-7; no reliable D call. V was trimmed by 2 bases and J by 6 bases, leaving 14 bases between them. Germline CDR1 is PRHDT and CDR2 is FYEKMQ (reference sequence). This CDR3 spans 14 amino acids.

V and J are TRBV28 and TRBJ2-4; D uncertain. The CDR3 totals 16 residues. V lost 1 base and J lost 1, with 11 bases in between. Germline CDR1 reads MDHEN; CDR2 reads SYDVKM. The CDR3 region has the DNA TGTGCCAGCAGTTTATACACCCAGAGGGCCAAAAACATTCAGTACTTC. Protein sequence: CASSLYTQRAKNIQYF.

CDR3 amino acids: CASRISTETNYGYTF. The DNA for the CDR3 is TGTGCCAGCAGAATATCGACAGAGACTAACTATGGCTACACCTTC. The chain has TRBV11-2 and TRBJ1-2, with a possible D match to TRBD1 (5 bases). The CDR3 totals 15 residues. The germline gives CDR1 SGHAT, CDR2 FQNNGV. Trimming took off 6 bases at V and 0 bases at J, with 14 bases between the two ends. Drawing the rest from reference TRBV11-2 and TRBJ1-2, the complete variable domain is EAGVAQSPRYKIIEKRQSVAFWCNPISGHATLYWYQQILGQGPKLLIQFQNNGVVDDSQLPKDRFSAERLKGVDSTLKIQPAKLEDSAVYLCASRISTETNYGYTFGSGTRLTVV.

The gene calls are TRBV6-6 and TRBJ1-4; 9 bases map to TRBD1. The germline CDR1 and CDR2 sequences are MNHNY and SVGAGI (reference sequence). V lost 7 bases, J lost 7 bases, and 4 bases stayed unmatched. The CDR3 sequence is 13 residues long. CDR3 residues: CASKDRGSEKLFF. CDR3 coding DNA: TGTGCCAGCAAGGACAGGGGAAGTGAAAAACTGTTTTTT.

V and J are TRBV2 and TRBJ2-7; TRBD2 agrees at 7 bases. The germline CDR1 and CDR2 sequences are SNHLY and FYNNEI. V was clipped by 8 bases and J by 4 bases; unmatched bases: 8. The CDR3 contains 13 residues. The CDR3 here is CASGREKSYEQYF. The CDR3, as DNA: TGTGCCAGCGGGAGGGAAAAAAGTTACGAGCAGTACTTC.

This chain links TRBV29-1 with TRBJ2-1; the D gene is possibly TRBD1 (6 bases). CDR3 length equals 12 residues. V dropped 4 bases and J dropped 6 bases, with 10 bases sitting between them. The germline CDR1 and CDR2 sequences are SQVTM and ANQGSEA. CDR3 sequence reads: CSVVRQANEQFF. The CDR3 region has the DNA TGCAGCGTTGTTCGACAGGCCAATGAGCAGTTCTTC.

The chain is built from TRBV7-9 and TRBJ2-3, with 8 positions matching TRBD2. Germline-derived CDR1 and CDR2 are SEHNR and FQNEAQ (reference sequence). The CDR3 is made up of 16 amino acids. V was clipped by 4 bases and J by 4 bases; unmatched bases: 10. The CDR3: CASSSRTSLRPDTQYF. The CDR3 DNA follows: TGTGCCAGCAGCTCCCGGACTAGCCTCCGTCCAGATACGCAGTATTTT.

V and J are TRBV27 and TRBJ2-7, with TRBD2 matching over 7 bases. Germline V CDR1 and CDR2: MNHEY, SMNVEV (reference sequence). The CDR3 is 14 amino acids. V gave up 5 bases and J gave up 3 bases; unmatched junction bases: 7. The chain's CDR3 is CASSPLAEGYEQYF. Written as DNA, the CDR3 is TGTGCCAGCAGTCCCCTAGCGGAAGGCTACGAGCAGTACTTC.

The J gene is TRBJ2-3, the V gene TRBV24-1; 7 nucleotides align to TRBD1. The germline gives CDR1 KGHDR, CDR2 SFDVKD. This CDR3 has 15 residues. The trim removed 4 bases at V and 5 bases at J, leaving 8 bases unmatched. This CDR3 reads CATSDRGQAGDTQYF. In DNA, the CDR3 is TGTGCCACCAGTGACCGCGGACAGGCCGGAGATACGCAGTATTTT.

J is TRBJ2-5 and V is TRBV4-3, with 11 bases identical to TRBD2. The CDR3 runs to 17 residues. Germline V lookup: CDR1 LGHNA, CDR2 YSLEER. Trimming cost V 4 bases and J 1 base; bases outside gene matches: 8. The DNA of the CDR3 is TGCGCCAGCAGCCTAGCGGGGACTAGCGGCCCCCAAGAGACCCAGTACTTC. Translated: CASSLAGTSGPQETQYF.

This clone was detected only a few times. The chain employs TRBV7-9 and TRBJ1-1; 7 bases are a match to TRBD1. The CDR3 length is 15 residues. J gave up 0 bases and V 4 bases, and 5 bases lay outside the gene matches. Germline V lookup: CDR1 SEHNR, CDR2 FQNEAQ (reference sequence). The CDR3 spells CASSSRQGVNTEAFF. Written as DNA, the CDR3 is TGTGCCAGCAGCTCCAGACAGGGAGTGAACACTGAAGCTTTCTTT.

J is TRBJ1-1 and V is TRBV2; 9 nucleotides match TRBD1. This CDR3 has 15 amino acids. The germline CDR1 and CDR2 sequences are SNHLY and FYNNEI. V lost 6 bases, J lost 6 bases, and 11 bases stayed unmatched. The CDR3 loop reads CASSTLTGGEAEAFF. Here the CDR3 DNA reads TGTGCCAGCAGCACCCTAACAGGGGGCGAGGCTGAAGCTTTCTTT. The variable domain in full, completed from reference TRBV2 and TRBJ1-1, reads EPEVTQTPSHQVTQMGQEVILRCVPISNHLYFYWYRQILGQKVEFLVSFYNNEISEKSEIFDDQFSVERPDGSNFTLKIRSTKLEDSAMYFCASSTLTGGEAEAFFGQGTRLTVV.

This clone was detected a few times. The V gene is TRBV12-5, the J gene TRBJ2-7, with TRBD2 matching 9 bases. CDR3 length: 16 residues. With V trimmed by 2 bases and J by 3 bases, 8 bases remained unmatched. CDR1 is LGHNT and CDR2 is FRNRAP in the germline V gene. CDR3 region: CASGLSRFSGSYEQYF. CDR3 DNA sequence: TGTGCTAGTGGTTTGTCCCGTTTTAGCGGGAGCTACGAGCAGTACTTC.

The genes are TRBV12-5 and TRBJ1-2; 7 positions match TRBD1. Trimming cost V 5 bases and J 2 bases; bases outside gene matches: 8. Germline V CDR1 and CDR2: LGHNT, FRNRAP. This CDR3 spans 15 amino acids. CDR3 nucleotides: TGTGCTAGTGGTCCCCCGGGACAGACAAACTATGGCTACACCTTC. Translated: CASGPPGQTNYGYTF.

The chain combines TRBV3-1 (or the pseudogene TRBV3-2) with TRBJ2-7; 9 bases are a match to TRBD1. Germline V CDR1 and CDR2: LGHDT, YNNKEL (reference sequence). The CDR3 runs to 15 residues. The ends lost 1 base at V and 9 bases at J; junction bases unmatched: 10. CDR3 residues: CASSQVGTGLEGQYF. The CDR3 DNA follows: TGTGCCAGCAGCCAAGTGGGGACAGGGTTAGAAGGGCAGTACTTC.

The chain employs TRBV19 and TRBJ1-1; no reliable D call. The germline V and J ends were trimmed by 3 bases and 4 bases, with 9 bases remaining between them. CDR3 length: 13 residues. Per the germline V gene, CDR1 is LNHDA and CDR2 is SQIVND (reference sequence). CDR3 sequence (DNA): TGTGCCAGTAGTATTAATTCAGGCACTGAAGCTTTCTTT. Residues: CASSINSGTEAFF.

This chain uses TRBV21-1 with TRBJ1-1; TRBD1, the D gene given by the table, was not confirmed from the DNA. TRBV21-1 is a documented pseudogene. This CDR3 contains 15 residues. Written as DNA, the CDR3 is TGTGCCAGCAGCGCTGGGGACAGGGCGAACACTGAAGCTTTCTTT. Translating gives CASSAGDRANTEAFF.